This TCR beta chain was identified in a study of beta chain features in type 1 diabetes. A word on this clone: Its target is unknown.

Notes on the study in general: Type 1 diabetes patients had TCRB CDR3s that were shorter (moderately but significantly so) in all four CD4+ subsets. There was no resolution here of whether HLA type influences TCRB rearrangement. Naive, central memory and Treg TCRB repertoires appeared more alike in patients than in healthy donors.

The study reverse transcribed the entire isolated RNA, so it sequenced expressed TCRB transcripts. Approximately 3.6 million reads were obtained on average from naive, central memory and regulatory T cell samples. Profiling relied on immunoSEQ multiplex PCR, and the TCRdb table lists in-frame clones only, not all of them. Found here are about 470,000 clones, 25% to 35% of them singletons; the top ten hold 0.06% to 0.07%. Trimming pared 8 bases from V and 1 base from J, leaving 18 bases between. This CDR3 comprises 16 residues. The sequencing sample was made of naive CD4+ T cells from blood. The origin of this receptor is a young man in good health. The V gene is TRBV23-1, the J gene TRBJ1-5; D gene unclear. TRBV23-1 is placed among ORFs of uncertain function. In DNA, the CDR3 is TGCGCCAGCGGCCAGGACCCATCGGGGAGCAATCAGCCCCAGCATTTT. As protein: CASGQDPSGSNQPQHF.